This T cell receptor (beta chain) derives from a study of CD8+CD57+ T cells in acquired aplastic anemia. Study overall: Sorting CD4+ and CD8+ cells gave DNA averaging around 3 ug.

There are many counts of this clonotype. Its antigen remains unknown. The patients chosen for sequencing had shown expansion of CD8+CD57+ cells (detected by flow cytometry). There were no patients without severe acquired aplastic anemia. The study profiled TCR beta VDJ and CDR3 using genomic DNA as template. In TCRdb, the reads were re-called with MiXCR into one record per CDR3 protein. The sample carries about 470,000 distinct CDR3 sequences, roughly a third recorded once. Study-wide results and caveats: Between patients and controls, CD8+ Simpson's diversity did not vary significantly. Patients shared around 30 CD8+ CDR3 sequences with controls.

V lost 1 base and J 6 bases, leaving 18 bases between the germline ends. Germline loops: CDR1 LNHDA, CDR2 SQIVND (reference sequence). The CDR3 has 16 amino acids. The rearrangement links TRBV19 to TRBJ1-1; D call uncertain. The TCR sequence derives from a human donor with aplastic anemia. Sequencing was performed on sorted CD4+, CD8+, or CD8+CD57+ T cells (not recorded which) from PBMCs. CDR3 nucleotide sequence: TGTGCCAGTAGTATAGTTGGAGGGTCGCAGAGGGCTGAAGCTTTCTTT. This translates into CASSIVGGSQRAEAFF.